These T cell receptor beta chains were read from a single sample in a study of T cell responses to AZD1222 COVID-19 vaccine. Generated by immunoSEQ multiplex PCR, the TCRdb table keeps only in-frame clones and is missing some. The sample holds about 190,000 clones, approximately 92% seen once. The specimen comprised peripheral blood, sampled on day 0 of AZD1222 vaccination. These receptors all stem from an adult in good health. Each CDR3 is given with its conserved first and last residue. The D gene is left open where the match is weak. Clone size, where shown, is once, few, many, or a class for clones that have expanded.

>TRBJ2-1|-|TRBV9|TRBD1
CASSIQQGSSYNEQFF
>TRBJ1-6|few|TRBV12-2|-
CASRPRDRVQYF
>TRBJ2-1|once|TRBV12-5|TRBD2
CASGPRLAYNEQFF
>TRBJ1-1|few|TRBV4-2|TRBD1
CASSQEWTGFGSAEAFF
>TRBJ1-1|-|TRBV4-2|TRBD1
CASSQLAGGVNTEAFF
>TRBJ2-6|-|TRBV11-2|-
CASSHTPGANVLTF
>TRBJ2-6|-|TRBV7-9|-
CASSSNRVPSGANVLTF
>TRBJ1-6|-|TRBV6-5|-
CASSSGHDVGSPLHF
>TRBJ1-1|-|TRBV19|-
CASSTGSTEAFF
>TRBJ2-3|-|TRBV7-9|-
CASSLRGLDTQYF
>TRBJ1-5|-|TRBV30|-
CAWSVSQRNQPQHF
>TRBJ2-6|-|TRBV5-6|-
CASSAIPGRGGSGANVLTF
>TRBJ2-2|-|TRBV12-3/TRBV12-4|-
CASSPDGGELFF
>TRBJ1-5|-|TRBV4-2|-
CASSQDYGGTYNQPQHF
>TRBJ2-1|-|TRBV2|-
CASSERVGHYNEQFF
>TRBJ2-5|-|TRBV7-2|-
CASSHPSVGGTQYF
>TRBJ2-3|-|TRBV6-2/TRBV6-3|TRBD1
CASSYSTGGQTDTQYF
>TRBJ2-6|-|TRBV30|TRBD1
CAWTSTGPSGANVLTF
>TRBJ2-2|-|TRBV19|-
CASSFPNAGELFF
>TRBJ1-6|-|TRBV7-2|TRBD1
CASSRGRDRNYNSPLHF
>TRBJ2-1|-|TRBV5-1|TRBD1
CASSWDRGRTEQFF
>TRBJ2-4|-|TRBV9|TRBD2
CASSGAASGGAAKNIQYF
>TRBJ1-3|-|TRBV12-3/TRBV12-4|-
CASNPRIGNTIYF